This passage covers 8 T cell receptor beta chains from one sample sequenced in a study of vaccination and CD4 T cells after COVID-19. One entry per CDR3 protein results from TCRdb running MiXCR on the PCR reads. Found here are roughly 25,000 distinct CDR3 sequences, 50% to 65% of them singletons; the top ten hold roughly 1%. This specimen consisted of CD4+ T cells from blood, obtained before SARS-CoV-2 vaccination. These receptors all come from a human donor who had recovered from COVID-19.

This chain joins TRBV28 and TRBJ1-1; possibly TRBD1 for D (6 bases). V was trimmed by 5 bases and J by 0 bases, leaving 7 bases between them. The CDR3 spans 13 residues. The germline V gene has CDR1 MDHEN and CDR2 SYDVKM. The CDR3 DNA reads as TGTGCCAGCAGTAGGGACATGAACACTGAAGCTTTCTTT. Protein: CASSRDMNTEAFF.

The rearrangement uses TRBV3-1 and TRBJ2-5; 7 nucleotides align to TRBD2. V gave up 10 bases and J gave up 3 bases; unmatched junction bases: 5. CDR1 and CDR2 (germline): LGHDT, YNNKEL (reference sequence). The CDR3 runs to 12 residues. The CDR3, as DNA: TGTGCCACCCGGGACTACAAAGAGACCCAGTACTTC. Its protein is CATRDYKETQYF.

This clonotype was observed a few times. The chain joins TRBV15 to TRBJ2-5; the D is unclear. This CDR3 region has 17 residues. Trimming took off 0 bases at V and 4 bases at J, with 18 bases between the two ends. Germline CDR1 LNHNV, CDR2 YYDKDF (reference sequence). The CDR3 loop is CATSRDLPGPGGETQYF. CDR3 sequence (DNA): TGTGCCACCAGCAGAGATCTCCCTGGTCCTGGCGGAGAGACCCAGTACTTC.

The chain is built from TRBV2 and TRBJ2-7; 7 nucleotides agree with TRBD1. Germline values: CDR1 SNHLY, CDR2 FYNNEI. The CDR3 covers 16 residues. V lost 5 bases and J lost 0; bases outside the gene matches: 10. CDR3 amino acids: CASSSLDRPSSYEQYF. CDR3 DNA: TGTGCCAGCAGTTCCCTGGACAGGCCAAGCTCCTACGAGCAGTACTTC.

This sequence joins TRBV19 and TRBJ1-5; D remains ambiguous. This CDR3 is 15 amino acids long. V was shortened by 4 bases and J by 0 bases, with 10 bases between the two germline ends. The germline V gene encodes CDR1 LNHDA and CDR2 SQIVND (reference sequence). CDR3 nucleotides: TGTGCCAGTAGTAGACCGACTCTTAGCAATCAGCCCCAGCATTTT. Translated, it gives CASSRPTLSNQPQHF.

This clonotype came up a few times. The gene calls are TRBV7-8 and TRBJ2-7, with D perhaps given as TRBD1 or TRBD2 (5 bases each). CDR1 is SGHVS and CDR2 is FQNEAQ in the germline V gene. V was pared by 1 base and J by 4 bases, with 17 bases between. The CDR3 length is 16 residues. CDR3 residues: CASSLVGASPPYEQYF. The CDR3 nucleotides read TGTGCCAGCAGCTTAGTCGGGGCCTCCCCCCCTTACGAGCAGTACTTC.

The V call is TRBV6-5, the J call TRBJ1-2; D gene ambiguous. Germline loops: CDR1 MNHEY, CDR2 SVGAGI. This CDR3 comprises 14 residues. The germline V and J ends were trimmed by 0 bases and 7 bases, with 12 bases remaining between them. This CDR3 reads CASSYSGTKVGYTF. The CDR3 nucleotides read TGTGCCAGCAGTTACTCGGGTACAAAAGTTGGCTACACCTTC.

V usage is TRBV15 and J usage is TRBJ1-5; D unresolved. This CDR3 is built from 14 residues. Per germline, CDR1 LNHNV and CDR2 YYDKDF (reference sequence). V gave up 2 bases and J gave up 1 base, with 6 bases separating them. This CDR3 is CATSRHQSNQPQHF. DNA for the CDR3: TGTGCCACCAGCAGACACCAAAGCAATCAGCCCCAGCATTTT.